These 5 T cell receptor beta chains were all obtained from the same sample, sequenced in a study of Tregs in tolerant kidney transplant recipients (dated by TCRdb to about 2019). Libraries were prepared through the immunoSEQ multiplex PCR assay. Sourced from immuneACCESS, this table was stored by TCRdb with only in-frame sequences that have V and J called. A share of the clones is absent; for the studies checked, an unresolved V gene accounts for under half, and the remainder has no known explanation. In this sample the table shows about 240,000 clones, roughly 80% of which occur a single time. Over 0.5% of the sample is in the top ten clones. What was sequenced was CD4+ T cells from blood. These receptors all stem from a human donor in good health.

This chain connects TRBV5-6 to TRBJ2-7, with TRBD1 matching 8 bases. The CDR3 is made up of 15 amino acids. The germline V gene has CDR1 SGHDT and CDR2 YYEEEE. Unmatched junction bases numbered 10, after V lost 4 bases and J lost 4 bases. The CDR3 protein is CASSPAPGQAYEQYF. Written as DNA, the CDR3 is TGTGCCAGCAGCCCCGCACCGGGACAGGCGTACGAGCAGTACTTC.

CDR3 residues: CAWSRYSSTDTQYF. CDR3 in DNA: TGTGCCTGGAGTCGTTATTCTAGCACAGATACGCAGTATTTT. V usage is TRBV30 and J usage is TRBJ2-3; D gene uncertain. The CDR3 loop spans 14 amino acids. V was clipped by 2 bases and J by 0 bases, with 9 bases between them. Germline V CDR1 and CDR2: GTSNPN, SVGIG (reference sequence).

The chain uses TRBV30 and TRBJ2-1; 7 bases line up with TRBD1. Germline CDR1 is GTSNPN and CDR2 is SVGIG (reference sequence). With V trimmed by 0 bases and J by 4 bases, 6 bases remained unmatched. The CDR3 totals 15 residues. CDR3 loop: CAWSVQGSGYNEQFF. The CDR3 nucleotides are TGTGCCTGGAGTGTACAGGGGTCAGGGTACAATGAGCAGTTCTTC.

The rearrangement uses TRBV7-9 and TRBJ2-1; D gene unclear. The CDR3 is 16 residues long. With 1 base removed from V and 0 bases from J, the gap between germline ends came to 10 bases. Germline CDR1 SEHNR, CDR2 FQNEAQ (reference sequence). CDR3 in DNA: TGTGCCAGCAGCTTAGGGCAGGCGAGCTCCTACAATGAGCAGTTCTTC. Protein sequence: CASSLGQASSYNEQFF.

The chain has TRBV5-1 and TRBJ2-5, with 10 nucleotides matching TRBD2. V lost 2 bases, J lost 4 bases, and 5 bases stayed unmatched. This CDR3 is 15 amino acids long. The germline V gene has CDR1 SGHRS and CDR2 YFSETQ. The CDR3 nucleotides read TGCGCCAGCAGCTTCGGAGCGGGGGGGCGAGAGACCCAGTACTTC. It translates to CASSFGAGGRETQYF.